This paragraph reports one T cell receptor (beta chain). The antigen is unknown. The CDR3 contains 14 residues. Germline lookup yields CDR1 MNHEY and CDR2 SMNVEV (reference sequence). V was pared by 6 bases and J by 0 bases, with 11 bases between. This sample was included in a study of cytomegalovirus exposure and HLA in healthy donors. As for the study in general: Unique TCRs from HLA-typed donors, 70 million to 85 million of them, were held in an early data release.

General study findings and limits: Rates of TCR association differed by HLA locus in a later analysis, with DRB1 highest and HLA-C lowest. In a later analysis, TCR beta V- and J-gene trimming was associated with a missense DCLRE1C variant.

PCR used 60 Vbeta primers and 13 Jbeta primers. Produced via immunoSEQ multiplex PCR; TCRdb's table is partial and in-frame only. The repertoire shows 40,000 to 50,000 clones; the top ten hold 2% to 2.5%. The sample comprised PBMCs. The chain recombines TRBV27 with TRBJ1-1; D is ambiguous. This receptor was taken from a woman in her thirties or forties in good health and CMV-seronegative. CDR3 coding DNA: TGTGCCAGCAGGGGGAGCCTCCTGAACACTGAAGCTTTCTTT. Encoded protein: CASRGSLLNTEAFF.